This entry lists 13 T cell receptor beta chains sequenced from one sample in a study of human T cells and chemical hapten exposure. The time point here: pre-sensitization, week 0. The treatment was: therapeutic diphenylcyclopropenone sensitization with weekly scalp DPC. TCRdb re-analysed the RACE reads in MiXCR, keeping a single row per CDR3 protein. This repertoire shows around 380,000 distinct CDR3 sequences, approximately 5.8% found once; its top ten account for around 8.6%. The sequencing used whole blood, collected in connection with sensitization to the hapten diphenylcyclopropenone (DPC). Every receptor here comes from a woman between 18 and 29 years old with alopecia areata. Some clones in this sample may be carry-over from other donors' samples.

This clonotype was seen many times. V is TRBV7-2 and J is TRBJ2-3, with D possibly being TRBD2 (5 bases). Trimming removed 1 base at V and 1 base at J, with 9 bases between. Germline V lookup: CDR1 SGHTA, CDR2 FQGNSA. The CDR3 is 15 amino acids. The CDR3 spells CASSLDGEGTDTQYF. CDR3 nucleotide sequence: TGTGCCAGCAGCTTAGACGGGGAAGGCACAGATACGCAGTATTTT.

In its sample, this clonotype was seen many times. The chain joins TRBV29-1 to TRBJ2-6; the D is unclear. Germline CDR1 and CDR2: SQVTM and ANQGSEA. This CDR3 region has 15 residues. V shed 4 bases and J shed 0 bases, with 10 bases lying between them. CDR3 residues: CSVARLSSGANVLTF. DNA of the CDR3: TGCAGCGTTGCGAGACTCAGCTCTGGGGCCAACGTCCTGACTTTC.

The rearrangement uses TRBV4-3 and TRBJ2-1; TRBD2 matches 8 bases. The CDR3 totals 16 residues. Germline V gives CDR1 LGHNA, CDR2 YSLEER. V shed 4 bases, J shed 4 bases, and the junction held 9 bases outside the gene matches. CDR3 DNA sequence: TGCGCCAGCAGCCCCGAGAGCGGGGGCGTATACAATGAGCAGTTCTTC. Its protein product is CASSPESGGVYNEQFF.

The rearrangement joins TRBV6-2 or TRBV6-3 to TRBJ2-7; D not resolved. Germline V gene data show CDR1 as MNHEY and CDR2 as SVGEGT. Trimming cost V 6 bases and J 3 bases, with 9 bases left between them. There are 12 residues in the CDR3. The CDR3 region is CASSSVLYEQYF. The CDR3 bases are TGTGCCAGCAGCTCTGTCCTCTACGAGCAGTACTTC.

This sequence joins TRBV7-2 and TRBJ1-4, with TRBD1 matching 10 bases. The CDR3 consists of 15 residues. Unmatched junction bases numbered 7, after V lost 5 bases and J lost 7 bases. Looked up from germline, CDR1 is SGHTA and CDR2 is FQGNSA. Here the CDR3 DNA reads TGTGCCAGCAGCGCGTACGGGACAGGGGCTGAAAAACTGTTTTTT. Its protein product is CASSAYGTGAEKLFF.

This clonotype appeared a single time. A much larger clonotype is one base distant, so this may be a read error. The chain is built from TRBV6-1 and TRBJ1-4, with unresolved D. The CDR3 extends over 14 amino acids. V lost 1 base and J lost 8, with 11 bases in between. Germline V gene sequence: CDR1 MNHNS, CDR2 SASEGT. CDR3 sequence reads: CASSEGHGGEKLFF. CDR3 nucleotide sequence: TGTGCCAGCAGTGAAGGCCATGGCGGCGAAAAACTGTTTTTT.

This CDR3 reads CASSQDRPGQGMDTQYF. The CDR3 DNA follows: TGCGCCAGCAGCCAAGATCGTCCGGGACAGGGGATGGATACGCAGTATTTT. The rearrangement links TRBV4-3 to TRBJ2-3, with 10 positions matching TRBD1. The CDR3 runs 17 residues. V lost 0 bases and J lost 6; bases outside the gene matches: 9. Per the germline V gene, CDR1 is LGHNA and CDR2 is YSLEER.

This clonotype occurred many times. The J gene is TRBJ2-3, the V gene TRBV7-9; TRBD2 aligns across 10 bases. V shed 0 bases, J shed 3 bases, and the junction held 3 bases outside the gene matches. The CDR3 is 16 residues long. Germline CDR1 SEHNR, CDR2 FQNEAQ (reference sequence). The CDR3 DNA is TGTGCCAGCAGCTTAGCAGGGACTAGCGAGACAGATACGCAGTATTTT. Residues: CASSLAGTSETDTQYF.

The chain combines TRBV2 with TRBJ1-5, with 9 bases fitting TRBD1. V was clipped by 6 bases and J by 7 bases; unmatched bases: 7. Germline V CDR1 and CDR2: SNHLY, FYNNEI. The CDR3 has 14 residues. CDR3 amino acids: CASRRTGDMQPQHF. The CDR3 coding sequence is TGTGCCAGCAGGAGGACAGGGGATATGCAGCCCCAGCATTTT.

This clonotype was recorded at least ten times. The gene calls are TRBV29-1 and TRBJ1-1; D gene ambiguous. V was cut by 3 bases and J by 4 bases, with 6 bases left in between. Germline V gene sequence: CDR1 SQVTM, CDR2 ANQGSEA. The CDR3 runs to 11 residues. CDR3 in amino acids: CSVDHPTEAFF. The CDR3 DNA sequence: TGCAGCGTTGACCATCCCACTGAAGCTTTCTTT.

The chain links TRBV10-3 to TRBJ2-1; 8 nucleotides line up with TRBD2. With 1 base clipped from V and 8 bases from J, the junction kept 10 bases outside the gene matches. CDR1 and CDR2 (germline): ENHRY, SYGVKD. CDR3 length: 16 amino acids. In DNA, the CDR3 is TGTGCCATCAGTGAGTTTAGGCGGGGGGCGGACGATGAGCAGTTCTTC. Residues: CAISEFRRGADDEQFF.

This clonotype was observed at least ten times. The chain joins TRBV27 to TRBJ1-1; the match to TRBD1 covers 8 bases. Germline V gives CDR1 MNHEY, CDR2 SMNVEV (reference sequence). CDR3 size: 14 residues. With 10 bases clipped from V and 10 bases from J, the junction kept 17 bases outside the gene matches. The CDR3 sequence: CATERSGGAIGAFF. The CDR3 region has the DNA TGTGCCACCGAGCGCTCAGGGGGCGCGATAGGAGCTTTCTTT.

This clonotype was seen a few times. The chain is built from TRBV13 and TRBJ1-2; TRBD1 aligns across 8 bases. The germline gives CDR1 PRHDT, CDR2 FYEKMQ (reference sequence). This CDR3 spans 12 amino acids. V trimming: 0 bases; J trimming: 10 bases; junction bases outside the gene matches: 1. The CDR3 DNA reads as TGTGCCAGCAGCTTAGGGGGACAGGACTACACCTTC. Translation gives CASSLGGQDYTF.